Listed below are T cell receptor beta chains from one sample, sequenced in a study of T cells in Graves' hyperthyroidism and ophthalmopathy. A single record per CDR3 protein comes from TCRdb applying MiXCR to the multiplex PCR reads. Of more than 300,000 distinct CDR3 sequences listed, about 18% were seen once; the top ten hold 35% to 45%. Material: blood. All receptors derive from a man aged 18-30 years with Graves' ophthalmopathy. The conserved cysteine and the conserved F or W are not part of the CDR3 here. Where a row states a size, it is once, few, many or the class of an expanded clone; other rows omit it.

V gene: TRBV2
clone size: few
J gene: TRBJ2-2
CDR3 protein: ASSGPPPRQGHTGELF

V gene: TRBV12-3/TRBV12-4
clone size: few
J gene: TRBJ1-6
CDR3 protein: ASAEGTPWVDNSPLH

V gene: TRBV6-1
clone size: many
J gene: TRBJ2-5
CDR3 protein: ASSEASPLTGGMRETQY

V gene: TRBV11-2
clone size: many
J gene: TRBJ2-1
CDR3 protein: ASSLGFRGAPYNEQF

V gene: TRBV11-3
clone size: few
J gene: TRBJ1-1
CDR3 protein: ASSLGDLGEAF

V gene: TRBV4-1
clone size: NA
J gene: TRBJ1-5
CDR3 protein: ASSQDSPVGRIHQPQH

V gene: TRBV20-1
clone size: many
J gene: TRBJ1-1
CDR3 protein: SANGDRGWSEAF

V gene: TRBV20-1
clone size: few
J gene: TRBJ2-2
CDR3 protein: SVYRGVGTGELF

V gene: TRBV12-3/TRBV12-4
clone size: NA
J gene: TRBJ1-1
CDR3 protein: ASSLHWSGNTEAF

V gene: TRBV28
clone size: many
J gene: TRBJ2-7
CDR3 protein: ASRKPGQGAYEQY

V gene: TRBV5-4
clone size: NA
J gene: TRBJ2-1
CDR3 protein: ASSLVGGGEQF

V gene: TRBV7-9
clone size: many
J gene: TRBJ1-1
CDR3 protein: ASSFGGLNTEAF

V gene: TRBV4-1
clone size: many
J gene: TRBJ1-2
CDR3 protein: ASSRASARAGYT

V gene: TRBV19
clone size: NA
J gene: TRBJ2-1
CDR3 protein: ASSMSAGSYNEQF

V gene: TRBV20-1
clone size: many
J gene: TRBJ2-3
CDR3 protein: SARSPVGGGTDTQY

V gene: TRBV6-2/TRBV6-3
clone size: NA
J gene: TRBJ2-1
CDR3 protein: ASSDQWTSGRYNEQF

V gene: TRBV11-2
clone size: many
J gene: TRBJ2-7
CDR3 protein: ASSLEPFSGEQY

V gene: TRBV12-3/TRBV12-4
clone size: few
J gene: TRBJ2-5
CDR3 protein: ASSSGRPEGETQY

V gene: TRBV7-7
clone size: NA
J gene: TRBJ2-6
CDR3 protein: ASSLVPGANVLT

V gene: TRBV20-1
clone size: many
J gene: TRBJ1-1
CDR3 protein: SAPRTPNTEAF

V gene: TRBV11-1
clone size: many
J gene: TRBJ2-7
CDR3 protein: ASSGTGLYYEQY

V gene: TRBV10-2
clone size: NA
J gene: TRBJ2-1
CDR3 protein: AGSGQVGIDEQF

V gene: TRBV29-1
clone size: NA
J gene: TRBJ2-3
CDR3 protein: SVESTPGQGADTQY

V gene: TRBV3-1
clone size: many
J gene: TRBJ1-1
CDR3 protein: ASSQDQGQEGPEAF

V gene: TRBV11-2
clone size: many
J gene: TRBJ1-1
CDR3 protein: ASSLEQITEAF

V gene: TRBV7-9
clone size: many
J gene: TRBJ2-7
CDR3 protein: ASSSTPTSYEQY

V gene: TRBV2
clone size: many
J gene: TRBJ1-2
CDR3 protein: ASSEAGLWGTAFYGYT

V gene: TRBV7-9
clone size: few
J gene: TRBJ2-1
CDR3 protein: ASSNSGGAYFNNEQF

V gene: TRBV12-3/TRBV12-4
clone size: many
J gene: TRBJ1-1
CDR3 protein: ASSFPIMNTEAF

V gene: TRBV11-2
clone size: many
J gene: TRBJ2-7
CDR3 protein: ASSLSGVGSYEQY

V gene: TRBV7-9
clone size: NA
J gene: TRBJ2-7
CDR3 protein: ASRDTGTGTYEQY